Shown below are 24 T cell receptor beta chains from a single sample sequenced in a study of T cell responses to AZD1222 COVID-19 vaccine. The method was immunoSEQ multiplex PCR; TCRdb's version includes in-frame clones alone and lacks a portion of them. In the table there are some 170,000 clones, 70% to 90% of which are singletons. The sample was peripheral blood, taken 28 days after the second AZD1222 dose. The receptors shown here come from an adult who received the AZD1222 COVID-19 vaccine.

This clone was seen a single time. V gene TRBV5-8 combines with J gene TRBJ1-2, with TRBD1 as a possible D gene (6 bases). There are 13 residues in the CDR3. CDR1 and CDR2 from the germline V gene are SGHTS and YDEGEE. The ends were cut back, 0 bases at V and 4 bases at J, with 7 bases in the middle. CDR3 amino acids: CASSLEGGYGYTF. CDR3 nucleotides: TGTGCCAGCAGCTTGGAAGGGGGCTATGGCTACACCTTC. Using reference TRBV5-8 and TRBJ1-2 for the parts outside the CDR3, the full variable domain is EAGVTQSPTHLIKTRGQQATLRCSPISGHTSVYWYQQALGLGLQFLLWYDEGEERNRGNFPPRFSGRQFPNYSSELNVNALELEDSALYLCASSLEGGYGYTFGSGTRLTVV.

This chain connects TRBV30 to TRBJ1-2; D call uncertain. Trimming took off 2 bases at V and 5 bases at J, with 15 bases between the two ends. This CDR3 spans 14 amino acids. Germline loops: CDR1 GTSNPN, CDR2 SVGIG (reference sequence). The CDR3 is CAWSSKRTGYGYTF. In nucleotides, the CDR3 is TGTGCCTGGAGTTCGAAAAGGACGGGATATGGCTACACCTTC.

The chain employs TRBV4-1 and TRBJ1-1; possibly TRBD1 for D (5 bases). CDR1 MGHRA and CDR2 YSYEKL come from the germline V gene. The CDR3 totals 14 residues. Between the trimmed V and J ends, which lost 4 bases and 5 bases, there was a span of 14 bases. This CDR3 is CASSRMRGETEAFF. As DNA, the CDR3 is TGCGCCAGCAGCCGGATGAGAGGGGAAACTGAAGCTTTCTTT.

The rearrangement links TRBV27 to TRBJ2-3; D gene unclear. There are 11 residues in the CDR3. V lost 5 bases and J 6 bases, leaving 6 bases between the germline ends. CDR1 and CDR2 from the germline V gene are MNHEY and SMNVEV (reference sequence). Here the CDR3 DNA reads TGTGCCAGCAGTCTACGGGATACGCAGTATTTT. This translates into CASSLRDTQYF.

This chain joins TRBV5-1 and TRBJ2-2, with D unresolved. Looked up from germline, CDR1 is SGHRS and CDR2 is YFSETQ. V was pared by 0 bases and J by 5 bases, with 14 bases between. The CDR3 extends over 16 amino acids. CDR3 sequence: CASSLVPNLGTGELFF. DNA of the CDR3: TGCGCCAGCAGCTTGGTGCCCAATCTCGGAACCGGGGAGCTGTTTTTT.

The chain uses TRBV4-2 and TRBJ1-1; the D is unclear. This CDR3 is 15 amino acids long. CDR1 is LGHNA, CDR2 YNFKEQ, per germline. Deletions cut 4 bases from V and 0 bases from J, with 12 bases between. The chain's CDR3 is CASSLINSMNTEAFF. The DNA for the CDR3 is TGTGCCAGCAGCCTGATAAACAGCATGAACACTGAAGCTTTCTTT.

The chain combines TRBV3-1 (or the pseudogene TRBV3-2) with TRBJ2-1; either TRBD1 or TRBD2 may supply D (5 bases each). Trimming removed 3 bases from V and 6 bases from J, with 9 bases in between. The CDR3 runs to 13 residues. Germline-derived CDR1 and CDR2 are LGHDT and YNNKEL (reference sequence). CDR3 protein: CASSHTGLNEQFF. The CDR3 nucleotides read TGTGCCAGCAGCCACACGGGGCTCAATGAGCAGTTCTTC.

J is TRBJ2-7 and V is TRBV15; possibly TRBD2 for D (5 bases). The length of the CDR3 is 15 residues. Germline CDR1 LNHNV, CDR2 YYDKDF (reference sequence). V was trimmed by 4 bases and J by 4 bases, leaving 17 bases between them. In DNA form, the CDR3 reads TGTGCCACCAGCACCCTTCGGGGTGTACCTTACGAGCAGTACTTC. It yields the protein CATSTLRGVPYEQYF.

This chain links TRBV30 with TRBJ1-3; tentatively, D is TRBD1 (5 bases). This CDR3 has 13 amino acids. CDR1 and CDR2 from the germline V gene are GTSNPN and SVGIG (reference sequence). V was shortened by 6 bases and J by 7 bases, with 16 bases between the two germline ends. This CDR3 is CACYPGTVNTIYF. CDR3 DNA: TGTGCCTGCTACCCAGGGACGGTCAACACCATATATTTT.

The J gene is TRBJ2-1, the V gene TRBV7-2; no clear D gene. V was shortened by 5 bases and J by 7 bases, with 9 bases between the two germline ends. This CDR3 region has 12 residues. From germline, CDR1 is SGHTA and CDR2 FQGNSA. CDR3 region: CASSPTANEQFF. Written as DNA, the CDR3 is TGTGCCAGCAGCCCAACCGCAAATGAGCAGTTCTTC.

The chain joins TRBV5-1 to TRBJ1-2; D gene unclear. V was clipped by 4 bases and J by 4 bases, with 14 bases between them. The V gene's germline CDR1 is SGHRS and CDR2 YFSETQ. The CDR3 runs 14 residues. CDR3 sequence reads: CASSQLSGGYGYTF. The CDR3 DNA is TGCGCCAGCAGCCAGCTATCGGGAGGCTATGGCTACACCTTC.

The J gene is TRBJ1-3, the V gene TRBV4-3, with TRBD1 matching 7 bases. V shed 2 bases and J 2 bases; nucleotides not matched to a gene: 6. Germline CDR1 and CDR2: LGHNA and YSLEER. This CDR3 spans 16 amino acids. CDR3 residues: CASSQSRGQAGNTIYF. Here the CDR3 DNA reads TGCGCCAGCAGCCAATCGCGAGGACAGGCTGGAAACACCATATATTTT.

The J gene is TRBJ1-5, the V gene TRBV13, with D unresolved. Germline V gene sequence: CDR1 PRHDT, CDR2 FYEKMQ (reference sequence). Trimming cost V 0 bases and J 0 bases, with 6 bases left between them. CDR3 size: 15 residues. Written as DNA, the CDR3 is TGTGCCAGCAGCTTAGGCCGATCTAGCAATCAGCCCCAGCATTTT. Protein product: CASSLGRSSNQPQHF.

V and J are TRBV20-1 and TRBJ1-2; possible D gene TRBD1, 5 bases. Germline V gene sequence: CDR1 DFQATT, CDR2 SNEGSKA (reference sequence). Deletions cut 3 bases from V and 6 bases from J, with 20 bases between. The length of the CDR3 is 15 residues. CDR3 amino acids: CSASVPRAPGNGYTF. DNA of the CDR3: TGCAGTGCTAGTGTTCCCCGGGCGCCAGGGAATGGCTACACCTTC.

Concerning this clone: This CDR3 is also generated by other DNA sequences in the sample. The chain couples TRBV5-1 to TRBJ2-7; either TRBD1 or TRBD2 may supply D (5 bases each). Trimming removed 0 bases from V and 4 bases from J, with 8 bases in between. CDR1 is SGHRS and CDR2 is YFSETQ in the germline V gene. The CDR3 is 13 residues long. CDR3 sequence: CASSLGDGYEQYF. CDR3 coding DNA: TGCGCCAGCAGCTTGGGGGACGGTTACGAGCAGTACTTC. The variable domain in full, with the rest retrieved from reference TRBV5-1 and TRBJ2-7, is KAGVTQTPRYLIKTRGQQVTLSCSPISGHRSVSWYQQTPGQGLQFLFEYFSETQRNKGNFPGRFSGRQFSNSRSEMNVSTLELGDSALYLCASSLGDGYEQYFGPGTRLTVT.

A remark on this clone: At the DNA level, this CDR3 is encoded by other sequences in the same sample as well. This chain joins TRBV19 and TRBJ2-7, with 10 bases fitting TRBD1. Per the germline V gene, CDR1 is LNHDA and CDR2 is SQIVND (reference sequence). This CDR3 has 12 amino acids. Trimming at V came to 8 bases and at J to 5 bases, leaving 3 bases not matched to a gene. CDR3 DNA sequence: TGTGCCAGTCGGGACAGGGGCGACGAGCAGTACTTC. It translates to CASRDRGDEQYF.

For this clone: At one end the junction does not follow the germline gene, possibly because of a read error. CDR3: CASSSQNSGELFF. CDR3 bases: TGTGCCAGCAGCTCCCAGAACTCCGGGGAGCTGTTTTTT. The chain is built from TRBV7-9 and TRBJ2-2; no clear D. This CDR3 comprises 13 residues. The germline gives CDR1 SEHNR, CDR2 FQNEAQ (reference sequence).

The CDR3 spells CASSLGEVINEQFF. CDR3 bases: TGCGCCAGCAGCTTGGGGGAGGTCATCAATGAGCAGTTCTTC. The chain uses TRBV5-1 and TRBJ2-1, with D possibly TRBD2 on 6 matching bases. Germline lookup yields CDR1 SGHRS and CDR2 YFSETQ. Between the trimmed V and J ends, which lost 0 bases and 6 bases, there was a span of 10 bases. The CDR3 spans 14 residues.

V is TRBV18 and J is TRBJ2-7; D is uncertain. V lost 1 base to trimming and J lost 6 bases, with 16 bases between them. Germline CDR1 is KGHSH and CDR2 is LQKENI. The CDR3 has 15 amino acids. The CDR3 coding sequence is TGTGCCAGCTCACCACTTCTAACAGCGCAACGCGAGCAGTACTTC. Its translation: CASSPLLTAQREQYF.

V and J are TRBV10-3 and TRBJ1-1; D ambiguous. Trimming shortened V by 6 bases and J by 1 base, and 9 bases separated the two germline ends. This CDR3 has 13 residues. Germline V gene lookup returns CDR1 ENHRY and CDR2 SYGVKD. CDR3 in amino acids: CAISSTGNTEAFF. As DNA, the CDR3 is TGTGCCATCAGCAGTACGGGGAACACTGAAGCTTTCTTT.

V is TRBV5-4 and J is TRBJ1-2; TRBD1 might be the D (6 bases). The CDR3 is made up of 12 amino acids. Trimming took 3 bases from V and 8 from J, leaving 11 bases between them. Germline V gene data show CDR1 as SGHNT and CDR2 as YYREEE (reference sequence). This CDR3 is CASSSIRGGYTF. CDR3 DNA: TGTGCCAGCAGCTCCATCAGGGGCGGCTACACCTTC.

The rearrangement joins TRBV6-5 to TRBJ1-5; 9 bases are shared with TRBD1. The CDR3 sequence is 15 residues long. The V segment lost 10 bases and the J segment 9 bases; nucleotides outside the gene matches: 16. The germline V gene encodes CDR1 MNHEY and CDR2 SVGAGI. The CDR3 bases are TGTGCCATAAGGGGGACAGGGACTCGAATGTCGCCCCAGCATTTT. This codes for CAIRGTGTRMSPQHF.

V is TRBV5-4 and J is TRBJ1-1; D might be TRBD1 (6 bases). The CDR3 consists of 15 residues. V was cut by 4 bases and J by 4 bases, with 17 bases left in between. In germline, CDR1 is SGHNT, CDR2 YYREEE (reference sequence). For the CDR3, the DNA is TGTGCCAGCAGCCTGGGAACAGGGATGGGCACTGAAGCTTTCTTT. It translates to CASSLGTGMGTEAFF.

The chain recombines TRBV6-5 with TRBJ2-2; tentative D call: TRBD1 (5 bases). The germline V and J ends were trimmed by 11 bases and 2 bases, with 12 bases remaining between them. From germline, CDR1 is MNHEY and CDR2 SVGAGI. This CDR3 region has 13 residues. The CDR3 spells CAGAYSNTGELFF. The CDR3 DNA follows: TGTGCCGGGGCGTATAGCAACACCGGGGAGCTGTTTTTT.